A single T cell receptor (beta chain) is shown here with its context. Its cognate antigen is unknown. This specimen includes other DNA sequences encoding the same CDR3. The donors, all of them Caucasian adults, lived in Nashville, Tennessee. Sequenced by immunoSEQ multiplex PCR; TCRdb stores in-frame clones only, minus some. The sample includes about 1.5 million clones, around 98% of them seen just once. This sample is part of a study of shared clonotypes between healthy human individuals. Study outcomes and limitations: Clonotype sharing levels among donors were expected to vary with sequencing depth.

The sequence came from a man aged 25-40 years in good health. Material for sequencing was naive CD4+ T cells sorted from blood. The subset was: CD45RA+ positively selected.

The CDR3 nucleotides read TGTGCCAGCAGCGTGGGTCTAGAGGAGACCCAGTACTTC. This gives the protein CASSVGLEETQYF. The chain uses TRBV9 and TRBJ2-5; the D is unclear. V was cut by 2 bases and J by 5 bases, with 10 bases left in between. The CDR3 loop spans 13 amino acids. Germline CDR1 SGDLS, CDR2 YYNGEE.